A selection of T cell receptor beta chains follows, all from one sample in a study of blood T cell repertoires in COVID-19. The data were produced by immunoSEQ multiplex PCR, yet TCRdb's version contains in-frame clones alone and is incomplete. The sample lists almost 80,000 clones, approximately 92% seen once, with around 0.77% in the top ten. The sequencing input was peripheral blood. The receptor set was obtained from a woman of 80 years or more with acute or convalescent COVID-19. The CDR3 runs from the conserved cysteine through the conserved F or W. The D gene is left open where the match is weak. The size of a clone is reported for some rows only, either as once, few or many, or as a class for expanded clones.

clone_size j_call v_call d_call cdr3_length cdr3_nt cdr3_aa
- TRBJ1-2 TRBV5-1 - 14 TGCGCCAGCAGCTTGGACCCCGGTCAGGGAGGCTACACCTTC CASSLDPGQGGYTF
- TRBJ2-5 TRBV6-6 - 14 TGTGCCAGCAGTTTCGGAACTAGTTGGGAGGCCCAGTACTTC CASSFGTSWEAQYF
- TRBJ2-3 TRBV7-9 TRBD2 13 TGTGCCAGCAGCTCACTAGCGACAGATACGCAGTATTTT CASSSLATDTQYF
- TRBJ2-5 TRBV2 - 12 TGTGCCAGCACAGTGTACCAAGAGACCCAGTACTTC CASTVYQETQYF
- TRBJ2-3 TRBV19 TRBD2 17 TGTGCCAGTAGTATACCCCCGGGTAGCGGGGTGGTGGATACGCAGTATTTT CASSIPPGSGVVDTQYF
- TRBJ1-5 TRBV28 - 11 TGTGCCAGCAGTGGGGGGTCTACCCAGCATTTT CASSGGSTQHF
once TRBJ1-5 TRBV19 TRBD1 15 TGTGCCAGTAGTATGGGACAGAGTAGCAATCAGCCCCAGCATTTT CASSMGQSSNQPQHF
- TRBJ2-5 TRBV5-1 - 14 TGCGCCAGCAGCGACAACCCGCTCAAAGAGACCCAGTACTTC CASSDNPLKETQYF
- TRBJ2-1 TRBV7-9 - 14 TGTGCCAGCAGCTTACCAGGGAATCACAATGAGCAGTTCTTC CASSLPGNHNEQFF
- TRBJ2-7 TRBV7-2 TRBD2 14 TGTGCCAGCAGCCTCAGCGGGGGGTCTTGGGAGCAGTACTTC CASSLSGGSWEQYF
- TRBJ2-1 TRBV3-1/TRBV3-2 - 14 TGTGCCAGCAGCCAAGGCCTCACGGGGAATGAGCAGTTCTTC CASSQGLTGNEQFF
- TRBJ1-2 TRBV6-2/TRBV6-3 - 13 TGTGCCAGCAGTTTGCGGGGGAACTATGGCTACACCTTC CASSLRGNYGYTF
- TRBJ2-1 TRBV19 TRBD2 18 TGTGCCAGTAGTATGGTTACTAGCGGGAGGGAAAAGAGGGGGGAGCAGTTCTTC CASSMVTSGREKRGEQFF
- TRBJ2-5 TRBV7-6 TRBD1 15 TGTGCCAGCAGCTTCTCGACAGGGCTACAAGAGACCCAGTACTTC CASSFSTGLQETQYF
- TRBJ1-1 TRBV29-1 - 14 TGCAGCGTTCCCGGGGGGGGGCCGAACACTGAAGCTTTCTTT CSVPGGGPNTEAFF
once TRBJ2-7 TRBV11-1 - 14 TGTGCCAGCAGCTTAGCCGAGACTGACTACGAGCAGTACTTC CASSLAETDYEQYF
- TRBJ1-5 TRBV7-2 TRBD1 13 TGTGCCAGCAGCATTTCAGGGGGCCAGCCCCAGCATTTT CASSISGGQPQHF
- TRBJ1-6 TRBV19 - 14 TGTGCCAGTACAGGGGAAGCCTATAATTCACCCCTCCACTTT CASTGEAYNSPLHF
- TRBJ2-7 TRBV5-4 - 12 TGTGCCAGCAGCCGGGAAACAGGGTCGCAGTACTTC CASSRETGSQYF
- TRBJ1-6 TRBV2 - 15 TGTGCCAGCGCGAAGGAGGCCTCCTATAATTCACCCCTCCACTTT CASAKEASYNSPLHF
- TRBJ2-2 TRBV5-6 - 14 TGTGCCAGCAGCTTGGAGCCGGGGACCGGGGAGCTGTTTTTT CASSLEPGTGELFF
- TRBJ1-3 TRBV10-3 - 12 TGTGCCATGGGGGGGTCTGGAAACACCATATATTTT CAMGGSGNTIYF
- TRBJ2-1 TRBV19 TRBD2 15 TGTGCCAGTAGTATACGACTAGCGGGTTCAAATGAGCAGTTCTTC CASSIRLAGSNEQFF
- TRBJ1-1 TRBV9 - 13 TGTGCCAGCAGCGTAGTACAGAACACTGAAGCTTTCTTT CASSVVQNTEAFF
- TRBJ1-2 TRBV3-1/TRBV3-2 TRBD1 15 TGTGCCAGCAGCCAAGGAAGACAGGGGCACTATGGCTACACCTTC CASSQGRQGHYGYTF
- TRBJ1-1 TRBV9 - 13 TGTGCCAGCAGCTTACAGGGATCGGCTGAAGCTTTCTTT CASSLQGSAEAFF
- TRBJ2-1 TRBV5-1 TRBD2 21 TGCGCCAGCAGCCCGAAAGGGACTAGCGGGGGGTCTTTGAGCTCCTACAATGAGCAGTTCTTC CASSPKGTSGGSLSSYNEQFF
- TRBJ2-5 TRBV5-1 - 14 TGCGCCAGCAGCATCCGGACAGCCCAAGAGACCCAGTACTTC CASSIRTAQETQYF
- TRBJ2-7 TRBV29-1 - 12 TGCAGCGTTTCAGGGTTCGGCTACGAGCAGTACTTC CSVSGFGYEQYF
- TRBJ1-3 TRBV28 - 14 TGTGCCAGCAGTCCCCGGGGAACTGGAAACACCATATATTTT CASSPRGTGNTIYF
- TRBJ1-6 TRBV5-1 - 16 TGCGCCAGCAGCTTGTTTGGGAGCTCCTATAATTCACCCCTCCACTTT CASSLFGSSYNSPLHF
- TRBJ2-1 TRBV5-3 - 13 TGTGCCAGAAGCTTGTTTAGCGGAACAGAGCAGTTCTTC CARSLFSGTEQFF
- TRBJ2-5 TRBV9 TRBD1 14 TGTGCCAGCAGCGGTACCACAGGGGGTCAGACCCAGTACTTC CASSGTTGGQTQYF
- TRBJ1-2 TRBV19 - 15 TGTGCCAGTAGCCGGCAGACTTACCCTAACTATGGCTACACCTTC CASSRQTYPNYGYTF
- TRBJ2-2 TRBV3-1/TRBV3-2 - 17 TGTGCCAGCAGCCAAGAATTCCCCAGGGGCGACGCCGGGGAGCTGTTTTTT CASSQEFPRGDAGELFF